This TCR beta chain was observed in a study of blood T cell repertoires in COVID-19. The wider study: Acute and convalescent COVID-19 samples came from the United States, Italy and Spain. PBMCs, B-cell-depleted T cells, or T cells were the source of the cDNA or gDNA that made up the material.

Under the authors' procedure: It was from reference gene primer amplification that nucleated cell counts were estimated. The assay was immunoSEQ multiplex PCR, and TCRdb's table has in-frame clones only and misses some. V and J calls and clone size are those listed in that table; D and trimming were worked out from the DNA. The table has 90,000 to 150,000 clones, approximately 85% seen once. Input material: peripheral blood. This TCR was sampled from a man older than 75 with acute or convalescent COVID-19.

The CDR3 sequence: CASSADRENQPQHF. CDR3 DNA: TGTGCCAGCAGCGCCGACAGGGAAAATCAGCCCCAGCATTTT. The rearrangement links TRBV9 to TRBJ1-5; 7 bases align to TRBD1. The CDR3 runs to 14 residues. With V trimmed by 3 bases and J by 4 bases, 4 bases remained unmatched. In germline, CDR1 is SGDLS, CDR2 YYNGEE.